What follows are 7 T cell receptor beta chains derived from one specimen sequenced in a study of T cell repertoires in ileal Crohn's disease. TCRdb keeps only in-frame clones here, not all; method: immunoSEQ multiplex PCR. The data show several thousand clones, around 96% seen once. Material for sequencing was ileal tissue. Receptor source: an adult with Crohn's disease.

The rearrangement uses TRBV27 and TRBJ2-1; 10 bases line up with TRBD1. The CDR3 sequence is 15 residues long. V trimming: 5 bases; J trimming: 8 bases; junction bases outside the gene matches: 9. CDR1 and CDR2 from the germline V gene are MNHEY and SMNVEV (reference sequence). The CDR3 region is CASSQPGQGLDEQFF. The DNA for the CDR3 is TGTGCCAGCAGTCAGCCGGGACAGGGGCTTGATGAGCAGTTCTTC.

The chain has TRBV7-3 and TRBJ1-1; weak D call: TRBD1 (5 bases). Trimming took 2 bases from V and 3 from J, leaving 13 bases between them. The CDR3 runs to 15 residues. Germline CDR1 is SGHTA and CDR2 is FQGTGA. The CDR3 sequence is CASSLSSRADTEAFF. The CDR3 coding sequence is TGTGCCAGCAGCTTATCCAGCAGGGCGGACACTGAAGCTTTCTTT.

This chain links TRBV6-1 with TRBJ2-6; TRBD1 matches 11 bases. The CDR3 is made up of 14 amino acids. Germline V gene data show CDR1 as MNHNS and CDR2 as SASEGT. V dropped 8 bases and J dropped 4; count of bases not matched to a gene: 1. CDR3 sequence: CASGQGAGANVLTF. CDR3 coding DNA: TGTGCCAGCGGACAGGGGGCCGGGGCCAACGTCCTGACTTTC.

The CDR3 reads CASSDPTGGRDTQYF. The CDR3 DNA sequence: TGTGCCAGCAGCGACCCTACAGGGGGCAGGGATACGCAGTATTTT. This rearrangement joins TRBV6-6 to TRBJ2-3; TRBD1 agrees at 9 bases. V lost 6 bases, J lost 6 bases, and 10 bases stayed unmatched. Germline CDR1 MNHNY, CDR2 SVGAGI (reference sequence). The CDR3 extends over 15 amino acids.

The chain employs TRBV5-1 and TRBJ2-1; 10 bases are a match to TRBD1. Germline loops: CDR1 SGHRS, CDR2 YFSETQ. Trimming removed 1 base from V and 3 bases from J; junction bases left unmatched: 4. CDR3 length: 16 amino acids. CDR3 amino acids: CASSLSGTGDYNEQFF. The CDR3 region has the DNA TGCGCCAGCAGCTTGTCCGGGACAGGGGACTACAATGAGCAGTTCTTC.

The rearrangement uses TRBV5-1 and TRBJ1-6; 8 nucleotides agree with TRBD1. The CDR3 spans 15 residues. Germline V gene sequence: CDR1 SGHRS, CDR2 YFSETQ. V gave up 4 bases and J gave up 7 bases; unmatched junction bases: 7. As DNA, the CDR3 is TGCGCCAGCAGCCCGGACAGGGTAGGAAATTCACCCCTCCACTTT. It codes for CASSPDRVGNSPLHF.

The rearrangement uses TRBV19 and TRBJ2-2, with 11 positions matching TRBD2. The V and J ends lost 6 bases and 1 base, in that order; junction bases with no gene match: 4. CDR1 and CDR2 from the germline V gene are LNHDA and SQIVND (reference sequence). The CDR3 is made up of 16 amino acids. In DNA form, the CDR3 reads TGTGCCAGTAGCCACGGGACTAGCGGGAACACCGGGGAGCTGTTTTTT. Its translation is CASSHGTSGNTGELFF.